A few counts support the clone carrying this TCR beta chain. What it binds is unknown. The sample comes from a study of beta chain features in type 1 diabetes. The CDR3 sequence is 14 residues long. Germline loops: CDR1 SQVTM, CDR2 ANQGSEA. The V end was cut by 6 bases, the J end by 0 bases, with 11 bases between. Expressed TCRB transcripts were sequenced after all isolated RNA was converted to cDNA. The protocol was immunoSEQ multiplex PCR, while the TCRdb copy is restricted to in-frame clones and leaves out a portion. Of 400,000 or so clones listed, 8.5% to 10% are singletons. Study-wide findings and caveats: At VDJ recombination sites, type 1 diabetes patients had fewer insertions and more deleted nucleotides. TCRB CDR3 length was moderately but significantly reduced in all four CD4+ subsets of Type 1 diabetes patients.

A single heparinised blood sample, averaging about 100 mL, was obtained per donor. The source material was central memory CD4+ T cells from blood. The chain employs TRBV29-1 and TRBJ2-2, with a weak D call TRBD2 (5 bases). This TCR was sampled from a man aged 25-45 years with type 1 diabetes. The CDR3 loop reads CSVNGLSNTGELFF. The CDR3 DNA sequence: TGCAGCGTGAACGGACTTTCGAACACCGGGGAGCTGTTTTTT.